This passage covers 32 T cell receptor beta chains from one sample sequenced in a study of T cell responses to AZD1222 COVID-19 vaccine. Repertoires were generated with immunoSEQ multiplex PCR, while TCRdb's copy carries only in-frame clones and drops some. The data contain 150,000 or so clones, 90% to 95% of them seen just once; the ten biggest clones take up 4.5% to 5.5%. Specimen: peripheral blood, collected 28 days after the second AZD1222 dose. These receptor sequences come from an adult who received the AZD1222 COVID-19 vaccine.

This chain uses TRBV6-2 or TRBV6-3 with TRBJ1-4; the D is unclear. This CDR3 comprises 15 residues. Germline lookup yields CDR1 MNHEY and CDR2 SVGEGT. The V gene lost 5 bases and the J gene lost 0 bases, with 10 bases spanning the gap. CDR3 protein: CASSTHSATNEKLFF. CDR3 DNA sequence: TGTGCCAGCAGTACCCACAGTGCAACTAATGAAAAACTGTTTTTT.

This chain joins TRBV30 and TRBJ1-2; unclear D gene. CDR3 size: 15 residues. Between the trimmed V and J ends, which lost 6 bases and 4 bases, there was a span of 21 bases. Germline CDR1 and CDR2: GTSNPN and SVGIG (reference sequence). The CDR3 DNA is TGTGCCTGCTCGGTTAGCGACCGGAAGGGCTATGGCTACACCTTC. Its translation: CACSVSDRKGYGYTF.

The chain employs TRBV5-5 and TRBJ1-1; D remains ambiguous. CDR1 and CDR2 from the germline V gene are SGHKS and YYEKEE (reference sequence). The CDR3 contains 12 residues. V shed 0 bases and J shed 3 bases, with 3 bases lying between them. The DNA of the CDR3 is TGTGCCAGCAGCTTGGTTGACACTGAAGCTTTCTTT. Protein: CASSLVDTEAFF.

The V and J genes are TRBV5-1 and TRBJ2-7; 7 bases map to TRBD2. The germline V gene encodes CDR1 SGHRS and CDR2 YFSETQ. This CDR3 is built from 15 residues. The ends lost 0 bases at V and 3 bases at J; junction bases unmatched: 6. The DNA of the CDR3 is TGCGCCAGCAGCTTGGGGGCGCGGGAGAACTACGAGCAGTACTTC. It yields the protein CASSLGARENYEQYF.

The genes are TRBV27 and TRBJ1-4, with unresolved D. The CDR3 runs to 18 residues. The germline gives CDR1 MNHEY, CDR2 SMNVEV (reference sequence). V shed 0 bases and J shed 8 bases, with 22 bases lying between them. The CDR3 region is CASSLSAGAPRGREKLFF. CDR3 nucleotides: TGTGCCAGCAGTTTATCAGCGGGCGCACCTCGAGGACGCGAAAAACTGTTTTTT. The whole variable domain, remainder taken from reference TRBV27 and TRBJ1-4, is EAQVTQNPRYLITVTGKKLTVTCSQNMNHEYMSWYRQDPGLGLRQIYYSMNVEVTDKGDVPEGYKVSRKEKRNFPLILESPSPNQTSLYFCASSLSAGAPRGREKLFFGSGTQLSVL.

The chain links TRBV7-2 to TRBJ1-2; 7 bases are a match to TRBD1. CDR3 length: 16 residues. Losses at the gene ends were 7 bases for V and 5 bases for J; bases not matched to a gene: 16. The germline V gene has CDR1 SGHTA and CDR2 FQGNSA. The CDR3 spells CASTWDSRTVAYGYTF. For the CDR3, the DNA is TGTGCCAGCACCTGGGACAGCCGGACGGTGGCGTATGGCTACACCTTC.

V and J are TRBV14 and TRBJ1-1, with D perhaps matching TRBD1 (5 bases). Germline V gives CDR1 SGHDN, CDR2 FVKESK. The germline V and J ends were trimmed by 0 bases and 1 base, with 18 bases remaining between them. The CDR3 sequence is 18 residues long. The CDR3 here is CASSQESPTRVGNTEAFF. CDR3 DNA sequence: TGTGCCAGCAGCCAAGAGTCCCCCACCAGGGTAGGGAACACTGAAGCTTTCTTT.

V and J are TRBV7-9 and TRBJ1-2; a possible D gene is TRBD1 (5 bases). The CDR3 is made up of 15 amino acids. Germline assignment: CDR1 SEHNR and CDR2 FQNEAQ (reference sequence). V dropped 3 bases and J dropped 2 bases, with 13 bases sitting between them. CDR3 bases: TGTGCCAGCAGCTTCAGCGGGACGGCCAACTATGGCTACACCTTC. Translated, it gives CASSFSGTANYGYTF.

The chain combines TRBV4-2 with TRBJ2-5; possible D gene TRBD1, 5 bases. Trimming took 4 bases from V and 2 from J, leaving 14 bases between them. Germline CDR1 LGHNA, CDR2 YNFKEQ. CDR3 length equals 15 residues. The CDR3 reads CASSPPGMAQETQYF. Written as DNA, the CDR3 is TGTGCCAGCAGCCCCCCAGGGATGGCTCAAGAGACCCAGTACTTC.

V is TRBV12-3 or TRBV12-4 and J is TRBJ1-2, with no clear D. The V gene lost 3 bases and the J gene lost 1 base, with 3 bases spanning the gap. This CDR3 is built from 12 residues. CDR3 nucleotide sequence: TGTGCCAGCAGTTTGTTTAACTATGGCTACACCTTC. It specifies CASSLFNYGYTF.

The CDR3: CSVDLQGKGEQFF. The CDR3 DNA follows: TGCAGCGTTGACTTACAGGGGAAGGGAGAGCAGTTCTTC. The rearrangement joins TRBV29-1 to TRBJ2-1; 7 positions match TRBD1. Germline CDR1 and CDR2: SQVTM and ANQGSEA. Losses at the gene ends were 3 bases for V and 10 bases for J; bases not matched to a gene: 9. CDR3 size: 13 residues.

The chain carries TRBV10-3 and TRBJ1-3; D gene ambiguous. This CDR3 spans 16 amino acids. The V end lost 6 bases, the J end lost 0 bases, and 15 bases lay between the germline ends. CDR1 is ENHRY, CDR2 SYGVKD, per germline. CDR3 sequence reads: CAISRVGVHSGNTIYF. The CDR3 DNA reads as TGTGCCATCAGCCGAGTGGGCGTGCACTCTGGAAACACCATATATTTT.

As to this clone: Other DNA sequences in the same sample also yield this CDR3. The J gene is TRBJ2-5, the V gene TRBV18, with 7 bases fitting TRBD2. The CDR3 is made up of 13 amino acids. Germline trimming cut 3 bases from V and 4 bases from J; bases unmatched to any gene: 2. The germline gives CDR1 KGHSH, CDR2 LQKENI. In DNA, the CDR3 is TGTGCCAGCTCACCCCAGCGGGGAGAGACCCAGTACTTC. As protein: CASSPQRGETQYF.

The chain joins TRBV19 to TRBJ1-2; D remains ambiguous. The CDR3 sequence is 10 residues long. The V gene's germline CDR1 is LNHDA and CDR2 SQIVND (reference sequence). The chain's CDR3 is CVPRQWGYTF. The CDR3, as DNA: TGTGTTCCCCGGCAGTGGGGCTACACCTTC.

The chain links TRBV5-1 to TRBJ2-1; 9 bases are shared with TRBD2. This CDR3 is built from 17 residues. Germline trimming cut 0 bases from V and 0 bases from J; bases unmatched to any gene: 4. The V gene's germline CDR1 is SGHRS and CDR2 YFSETQ. The CDR3 loop reads CASSLVVSGSSYNEQFF. The CDR3 DNA is TGCGCCAGCAGCTTGGTTGTTAGCGGGAGCTCCTACAATGAGCAGTTCTTC.

V and J are TRBV30 and TRBJ2-3, with D perhaps TRBD2 (6 bases). The ends were cut back, 3 bases at V and 2 bases at J, with 15 bases in the middle. The length of the CDR3 is 15 residues. CDR1 GTSNPN and CDR2 SVGIG come from the germline V gene (reference sequence). The CDR3 DNA reads TGTGCCTGGAGCGCCAACGCGGGGTTCACAGATACGCAGTATTTT. Protein sequence: CAWSANAGFTDTQYF.

This chain links TRBV7-8 with TRBJ2-1; 8 nucleotides match TRBD2. J was trimmed by 4 bases and V by 4 bases; bases with no gene match: 3. The CDR3 runs to 14 residues. Germline V gene lookup returns CDR1 SGHVS and CDR2 FQNEAQ. CDR3 bases: TGTGCCAGCAGCTACACTAGCGGATACAATGAGCAGTTCTTC. Its translation: CASSYTSGYNEQFF.

The chain employs TRBV28 and TRBJ1-2; D is possibly TRBD1 (5 bases). This CDR3 contains 16 residues. Trimming pared 2 bases from V and 4 bases from J, leaving 17 bases between. Germline V gene lookup returns CDR1 MDHEN and CDR2 SYDVKM. The CDR3 region has the DNA TGTGCCAGCAGTTTAACGGGAAGGGGATTTTCCTATGGCTACACCTTC. Translating gives CASSLTGRGFSYGYTF.

This clone was seen a single time. The genes are TRBV7-8 and TRBJ2-3; 7 bases are shared with TRBD2. Germline V CDR1 and CDR2: SGHVS, FQNEAQ. The CDR3 spans 15 residues. V shed 5 bases and J 1 base; nucleotides not matched to a gene: 6. The DNA for the CDR3 is TGTGCCAGCAGCCCTAATGCGGGGGGCACAGATACGCAGTATTTT. This sequence encodes CASSPNAGGTDTQYF.

The chain couples TRBV6-5 to TRBJ2-3, with a possible D match to TRBD2 (6 bases). The CDR3 loop spans 14 amino acids. Germline loops: CDR1 MNHEY, CDR2 SVGAGI. The V end was cut by 8 bases, the J end by 5 bases, with 17 bases between. CDR3 region: CASGQPGRGDTQYF. The CDR3 nucleotides are TGTGCCAGCGGCCAACCAGGGCGGGGAGATACGCAGTATTTT.

V and J are TRBV30 and TRBJ2-7, with D unclear. The germline V gene encodes CDR1 GTSNPN and CDR2 SVGIG (reference sequence). CDR3 length: 12 amino acids. Trimming left V 3 bases short and J 6 bases short, with 12 bases between. CDR3 amino acids: CAWSVVVSEQYF. The DNA of the CDR3 is TGTGCCTGGAGCGTAGTGGTATCCGAGCAGTACTTC.

This chain links TRBV15 with TRBJ1-4; D is possibly TRBD1 (5 bases). Germline CDR1 reads LNHNV; CDR2 reads YYDKDF (reference sequence). Deletions cut 0 bases from V and 3 bases from J, with 11 bases between. The CDR3 length is 16 residues. The chain's CDR3 is CATSRDRGSPNEKLFF. CDR3 DNA: TGTGCCACCAGCAGAGATAGGGGTTCCCCTAATGAAAAACTGTTTTTT.

The V and J genes are TRBV30 and TRBJ2-2, with TRBD2 matching over 11 bases. The CDR3 extends over 14 amino acids. Germline CDR1 and CDR2: GTSNPN and SVGIG (reference sequence). V lost 8 bases, J lost 5 bases, and 7 bases stayed unmatched. CDR3 DNA: TGTGCCCATTCGCTAGCGGGAGGAACCGGGGAGCTGTTTTTT. Translated: CAHSLAGGTGELFF.

The chain uses TRBV13 and TRBJ1-1, with D perhaps matching TRBD1 (5 bases). The CDR3 totals 14 residues. V gave up 5 bases and J gave up 4 bases, with 14 bases separating them. Germline CDR1 and CDR2: PRHDT and FYEKMQ (reference sequence). The CDR3 nucleotides read TGTGCCAGCAGCCAGGGACTGCGGGGCACTGAAGCTTTCTTT. It yields the protein CASSQGLRGTEAFF.

The chain is built from TRBV6-1 and TRBJ1-4, with D uncertain. CDR3 length: 12 residues. Germline values: CDR1 MNHNS, CDR2 SASEGT. Trimming cost V 2 bases and J 10 bases, with 8 bases left between them. CDR3 loop: CASSETPGKLFF. As DNA, the CDR3 is TGTGCCAGCAGTGAAACCCCGGGAAAACTGTTTTTT.

The chain recombines TRBV2 with TRBJ2-1; 9 nucleotides line up with TRBD2. The CDR3 contains 15 residues. Trimming removed 4 bases from V and 5 bases from J; junction bases left unmatched: 6. CDR1 and CDR2 from the germline V gene are SNHLY and FYNNEI. CDR3 amino acids: CASSVRAGGHNEQFF. The CDR3 DNA reads as TGTGCCAGCAGTGTAAGAGCGGGAGGCCACAATGAGCAGTTCTTC.

V usage is TRBV15 and J usage is TRBJ1-5, with D hard to call. CDR3 length equals 12 residues. The germline V and J ends were trimmed by 3 bases and 4 bases, with 4 bases remaining between them. The germline V gene encodes CDR1 LNHNV and CDR2 YYDKDF (reference sequence). CDR3: CATSSANQPQHF. DNA of the CDR3: TGTGCCACCAGCAGCGCAAATCAGCCCCAGCATTTT.

The chain recombines TRBV27 with TRBJ2-7; D gene uncertain. Germline loops: CDR1 MNHEY, CDR2 SMNVEV (reference sequence). This CDR3 is built from 13 residues. The ends were cut back, 2 bases at V and 5 bases at J, with 10 bases in the middle. The CDR3 protein is CASSLSQYNEQYF. CDR3 in DNA: TGTGCCAGCAGTTTAAGCCAGTACAACGAGCAGTACTTC.

The chain joins TRBV10-1 to TRBJ2-7, with 9 bases lining up with TRBD1. With V trimmed by 6 bases and J by 5 bases, 5 bases remained unmatched. The CDR3 covers 13 residues. Looked up from germline, CDR1 is WNHNN and CDR2 is SYGVQD (reference sequence). The CDR3 DNA reads TGCGCCAGCAGCTCCGGGACAGGGAACGAGCAGTACTTC. Encoded protein: CASSSGTGNEQYF.

This chain joins TRBV7-9 and TRBJ1-5; possible D gene TRBD1, 6 bases. The CDR3 extends over 12 amino acids. Germline loops: CDR1 SEHNR, CDR2 FQNEAQ (reference sequence). The ends were cut back, 5 bases at V and 8 bases at J, with 10 bases in the middle. CDR3 bases: TGTGCCAGCAGCCCTCAGGGGAAGCCCCAGCATTTT. Residues: CASSPQGKPQHF.

The gene calls are TRBV5-1 and TRBJ2-3, with 8 bases fitting TRBD1. The germline gives CDR1 SGHRS, CDR2 YFSETQ. V shed 4 bases and J 0 bases; nucleotides not matched to a gene: 7. The CDR3 totals 16 residues. For the CDR3, the DNA is TGCGCCAGCAGCCTACTGGGACAGGCAAGCACAGATACGCAGTATTTT. Its translation is CASSLLGQASTDTQYF.

The gene calls are TRBV3-1 (or the pseudogene TRBV3-2) and TRBJ1-1, with D maybe TRBD1 (6 bases). The V end was cut by 6 bases, the J end by 1 base, with 9 bases between. Germline-derived CDR1 and CDR2 are LGHDT and YNNKEL (reference sequence). This CDR3 region has 13 residues. The CDR3, as DNA: TGTGCCAGCAGACAGGGTTGGAACACTGAAGCTTTCTTT. This encodes CASRQGWNTEAFF.